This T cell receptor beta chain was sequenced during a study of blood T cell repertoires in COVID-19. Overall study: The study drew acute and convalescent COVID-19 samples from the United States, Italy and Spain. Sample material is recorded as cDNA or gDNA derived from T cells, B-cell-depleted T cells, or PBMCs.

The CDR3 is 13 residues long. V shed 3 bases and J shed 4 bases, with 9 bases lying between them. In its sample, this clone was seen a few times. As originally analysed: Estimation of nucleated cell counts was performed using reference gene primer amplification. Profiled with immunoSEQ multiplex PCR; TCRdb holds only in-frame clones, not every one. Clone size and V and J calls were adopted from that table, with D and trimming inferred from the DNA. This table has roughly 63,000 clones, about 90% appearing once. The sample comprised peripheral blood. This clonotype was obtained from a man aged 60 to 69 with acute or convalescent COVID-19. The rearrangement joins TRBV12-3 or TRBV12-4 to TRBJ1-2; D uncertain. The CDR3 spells CASSLAFIYGYTF. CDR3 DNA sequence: TGTGCCAGCAGTTTGGCCTTTATCTATGGCTACACCTTC.